The 27 T cell receptor beta chains given below trace back to one sample, sequenced in a study of neoadjuvant anti-PD-1 for oral cavity cancer (dated by TCRdb to 2020 to 2022). This specimen's time point label, per the study, means: before neoadjuvant nivolumab. Library generation was performed with the immunoSEQ multiplex PCR assay. The table was pulled from immuneACCESS by TCRdb, which kept in-frame rearrangements only. Such tables lose some clones; where checked, under half of the loss comes from unresolved V genes, and the rest has no known cause. For this sample the table gives 30,000 to 35,000 clones, of which more than 75% were detected only once. Roughly 4% of the sample goes to the ten largest clones. Sequenced material: PBMCs, taken before nivolumab (anti-PD-1) treatment. The source of these receptors is a person aged 35 to 85 with oral cavity squamous cell carcinoma.

In this sample, this clone turned up once. V is TRBV6-1 and J is TRBJ2-1, with 8 bases fitting TRBD1. This CDR3 has 14 residues. Germline V gene sequence: CDR1 MNHNS, CDR2 SASEGT. After removal of 5 bases from V and 9 bases from J, the junction contained 9 bases not matched to a gene. CDR3 DNA: TGTGCCAGCAGTAAGACAGGGGAATTTGCTGAGCAGTTCTTC. As protein: CASSKTGEFAEQFF.

The CDR3 loop reads CASSFDRGETQYF. The CDR3 bases are TGTGCCAGCAGCTTTGACAGGGGAGAGACCCAGTACTTC. The rearrangement uses TRBV5-4 and TRBJ2-5, with 8 bases lining up with TRBD1. Germline CDR1 and CDR2: SGHNT and YYREEE (reference sequence). This CDR3 spans 13 amino acids. V shed 2 bases, J shed 4 bases, and the junction held 1 base outside the gene matches.

This clone appeared a few times. The gene calls are TRBV15 and TRBJ1-5; a weak D match, TRBD1 (6 bases). Trimming took off 0 bases at V and 9 bases at J, with 18 bases between the two ends. The CDR3 covers 16 residues. Germline CDR1 is LNHNV and CDR2 is YYDKDF (reference sequence). The CDR3 loop reads CATSRDPTGQQGPQHF. The CDR3 nucleotides read TGTGCCACCAGCAGAGACCCGACAGGCCAGCAGGGGCCCCAGCATTTT.

The table lists this clone with a count of one. V usage is TRBV7-9 and J usage is TRBJ2-1, with no clear D. Deletions cut 1 base from V and 15 bases from J, with 16 bases between. CDR3 size: 13 residues. CDR1 and CDR2 (germline): SEHNR, FQNEAQ (reference sequence). The CDR3 loop is CASSLVGSPLGFF. The CDR3 nucleotides are TGTGCCAGCAGCTTAGTTGGGTCCCCCCTCGGGTTCTTC.

This chain's CDR3 is CASSDSSRRGPNEKLFF. As DNA, the CDR3 is TGTGCCAGCAGTGACTCGAGTAGAAGAGGACCTAATGAAAAACTGTTTTTT. The genes are TRBV6-4 and TRBJ1-4; no definite D call. The CDR3 is 17 residues long. V dropped 0 bases and J dropped 3 bases, with 14 bases sitting between them. Germline CDR1 MRHNA, CDR2 SNTAGT.

This chain joins TRBV6-5 and TRBJ2-5; D is possibly TRBD1 (7 bases). TRBJ2-7 explains the end of the DNA better; the J call may be wrong. CDR1 and CDR2 (germline): MNHEY, SVGAGI. The CDR3 has 12 residues. The DNA for the CDR3 is TGTGCCAGCAGTCGCGGGGACAGCGAGCAGTACTTC. It yields the protein CASSRGDSEQYF.

This sequence joins TRBV27 and TRBJ2-2, with D maybe TRBD1 (6 bases). This CDR3 contains 16 residues. Trimming took 5 bases from V and 4 from J, leaving 17 bases between them. Germline V gene lookup returns CDR1 MNHEY and CDR2 SMNVEV (reference sequence). In DNA, the CDR3 is TGTGCCAGCAGTCTAAGGACAGACCGGGGCACCGGGGAGCTGTTTTTT. Translated: CASSLRTDRGTGELFF.

The chain combines TRBV28 with TRBJ2-2; D unclear. From germline, CDR1 is MDHEN and CDR2 SYDVKM. CDR3 length: 12 residues. Trimming pared 6 bases from V and 8 bases from J, leaving 10 bases between. The CDR3 region has the DNA TGTGCCAGCAGCCGCCCGGTAGGGGAGCTGTTTTTT. It is translated as CASSRPVGELFF.

The V gene is TRBV5-4, the J gene TRBJ1-1, with unresolved D. Germline values: CDR1 SGHNT, CDR2 YYREEE (reference sequence). The CDR3 sequence is 14 residues long. V dropped 3 bases and J dropped 1 base, with 10 bases sitting between them. This CDR3 is CASSSLIGNTEAFF. CDR3 nucleotide sequence: TGTGCCAGCAGCTCCTTAATAGGGAACACTGAAGCTTTCTTT. The complete variable domain, with remaining parts taken from reference TRBV5-4 and TRBJ1-1, reads ETGVTQSPTHLIKTRGQQVTLRCSSQSGHNTVSWYQQALGQGPQFIFQYYREEENGRGNFPPRFSGLQFPNYSSELNVNALELDDSALYLCASSSLIGNTEAFFGQGTRLTVV.

The genes are TRBV5-1 and TRBJ2-1, with 9 positions matching TRBD2. The CDR3 is 14 amino acids. The germline CDR1 and CDR2 sequences are SGHRS and YFSETQ. The V segment lost 2 bases and the J segment 4 bases; nucleotides outside the gene matches: 1. In DNA, the CDR3 is TGCGCCAGCAGCTTAAGCGGGGGGTACAATGAGCAGTTCTTC. As protein: CASSLSGGYNEQFF. The entire variable domain, with the rest obtained from reference TRBV5-1 and TRBJ2-1, is as follows: KAGVTQTPRYLIKTRGQQVTLSCSPISGHRSVSWYQQTPGQGLQFLFEYFSETQRNKGNFPGRFSGRQFSNSRSEMNVSTLELGDSALYLCASSLSGGYNEQFFGPGTRLTVL.

The gene calls are TRBV2 and TRBJ1-1; D is possibly TRBD1 (5 bases). V gave up 6 bases and J gave up 1 base, with 15 bases separating them. The CDR3 extends over 15 amino acids. The V gene's germline CDR1 is SNHLY and CDR2 FYNNEI. The CDR3 region has the DNA TGTGCCAGCAGGAGTTCCAGGGTGACGAACACTGAAGCTTTCTTT. Amino acids: CASRSSRVTNTEAFF.

This sequence joins TRBV6-1 and TRBJ1-1; no definite D call. CDR1 is MNHNS, CDR2 SASEGT, per germline. Deletions cut 3 bases from V and 1 base from J, with 12 bases between. This CDR3 spans 15 amino acids. CDR3 amino acids: CASSDPVGRNTEAFF. The DNA for the CDR3 is TGTGCCAGCAGTGACCCGGTAGGGCGGAACACTGAAGCTTTCTTT.

There are a few counts of this clone. The V and J genes are TRBV6-6 and TRBJ2-3; weak D call: TRBD2 (5 bases). The ends were cut back, 7 bases at V and 2 bases at J, with 10 bases in the middle. The germline CDR1 and CDR2 sequences are MNHNY and SVGAGI (reference sequence). The CDR3 is 13 amino acids. The chain's CDR3 is CASNRGSTDTQYF. The CDR3 bases are TGTGCCAGCAATCGAGGGTCCACAGATACGCAGTATTTT.

This rearrangement joins TRBV5-8 to TRBJ1-3, with unresolved D. The CDR3 spans 14 residues. CDR1 is SGHTS, CDR2 YDEGEE, per germline. The V gene lost 0 bases and the J gene lost 1 base, with 5 bases spanning the gap. The CDR3, as DNA: TGTGCCAGCAGCTTGGCGACATCTGGAAACACCATATATTTT. Its protein is CASSLATSGNTIYF.

The chain combines TRBV6-1 with TRBJ2-3, with 7 bases matching TRBD1. J gave up 6 bases and V 9 bases, and 9 bases lay outside the gene matches. The CDR3 has 13 amino acids. The germline CDR1 and CDR2 sequences are MNHNS and SASEGT. The CDR3 loop is CASGTELSDTQYF. The CDR3, as DNA: TGTGCCAGTGGGACAGAATTATCGGATACGCAGTATTTT.

The rearrangement links TRBV28 to TRBJ1-1; TRBD1 matches 8 bases. With 4 bases clipped from V and 1 base from J, the junction kept 5 bases outside the gene matches. The CDR3 totals 15 residues. Germline assignment: CDR1 MDHEN and CDR2 SYDVKM. The CDR3 DNA sequence: TGTGCCAGCAGTTACGACAGGGGCAGGAACACTGAAGCTTTCTTT. This gives the protein CASSYDRGRNTEAFF.

This clone has only one observation. V usage is TRBV9 and J usage is TRBJ2-3; perhaps D is TRBD1 or TRBD2 (7 bases each). Germline-derived CDR1 and CDR2 are SGDLS and YYNGEE. The length of the CDR3 is 16 residues. Trimming shortened V by 3 bases and J by 1 base, and 15 bases separated the two germline ends. Written as DNA, the CDR3 is TGTGCCAGCAGCGCTCAGGGGGGGGCCGGCACAGATACGCAGTATTTT. Translated, it gives CASSAQGGAGTDTQYF.

The CDR3 region is CASSLGQGNYEQYF. As DNA, the CDR3 is TGTGCCAGTAGCCTTGGCCAGGGCAATTACGAGCAGTACTTC. The chain employs TRBV19 and TRBJ2-7; weak D call: TRBD1 (5 bases). Germline CDR1 is LNHDA and CDR2 is SQIVND (reference sequence). V was trimmed by 6 bases and J by 4 bases, leaving 16 bases between them. The CDR3 consists of 14 residues.

This clone has more than one count but fewer than ten. The chain recombines TRBV5-1 with TRBJ2-7; D is possibly TRBD1 (6 bases). CDR1 and CDR2 (germline): SGHRS, YFSETQ. V was clipped by 7 bases and J by 5 bases, with 16 bases between them. The CDR3 spans 13 residues. The CDR3 reads CASGTGRGHEQYF. CDR3 DNA: TGCGCCAGCGGCACAGGGAGAGGCCACGAGCAGTACTTC.

The chain joins TRBV7-9 to TRBJ2-5; 7 nucleotides line up with TRBD1. The V and J ends lost 3 bases and 1 base, in that order; junction bases with no gene match: 5. CDR1 is SEHNR and CDR2 is FQNEAQ in the germline V gene (reference sequence). The CDR3 covers 15 residues. CDR3 residues: CASSFRQGTQETQYF. The CDR3 DNA sequence: TGTGCCAGCAGCTTTAGACAGGGCACCCAAGAGACCCAGTACTTC.

The genes are TRBV5-1 and TRBJ2-7; D is unclear. The germline V and J ends were trimmed by 1 base and 0 bases, with 8 bases remaining between them. This CDR3 is 14 amino acids long. CDR1 is SGHRS and CDR2 is YFSETQ in the germline V gene. The CDR3 bases are TGCGCCAGCAGCTTGCGACCGAGCTCCTACGAGCAGTACTTC. Translation gives CASSLRPSSYEQYF.

CDR3 DNA sequence: TGCGCCAGCAGCGAGTCCCCTCCGGACTGGAGCTCCTACAATGAGCAGTTCTTC. It encodes CASSESPPDWSSYNEQFF. V is TRBV5-1 and J is TRBJ2-1; D may be TRBD2 (5 bases). Germline V gene lookup returns CDR1 SGHRS and CDR2 YFSETQ. The CDR3 is made up of 18 amino acids. Trimming cost V 4 bases and J 0 bases, with 20 bases left between them.

The genes are TRBV5-4 and TRBJ2-1, with D possibly TRBD2 on 5 matching bases. The CDR3 consists of 17 residues. Trimming removed 3 bases at V and 3 bases at J, with 19 bases between. CDR1 is SGHNT and CDR2 is YYREEE in the germline V gene (reference sequence). CDR3 in amino acids: CASSSTRKGGFYNEQFF. The CDR3 DNA follows: TGTGCCAGCAGCTCTACCAGAAAAGGAGGCTTCTACAATGAGCAGTTCTTC.

The V gene is TRBV7-9, the J gene TRBJ2-3; no firm D call. The CDR3 is 15 amino acids. V lost 5 bases and J 1 base, leaving 13 bases between the germline ends. Germline CDR1 is SEHNR and CDR2 is FQNEAQ (reference sequence). CDR3 DNA sequence: TGTGCCAGCAGCACATACCGGACCCGCACAGATACGCAGTATTTT. Amino acids: CASSTYRTRTDTQYF.

The J gene is TRBJ2-3, the V gene TRBV7-7, with 7 bases that match TRBD2. The germline V gene has CDR1 SSHAT and CDR2 FNYEAQ (reference sequence). CDR3 length: 15 amino acids. With V trimmed by 5 bases and J by 1 base, 6 bases remained unmatched. The CDR3 region has the DNA TGTGCCAGCAGCCTTGGGGCGGGGGGCACAGATACGCAGTATTTT. Protein: CASSLGAGGTDTQYF. The entire variable domain, with the rest obtained from reference TRBV7-7 and TRBJ2-3, is as follows: GAGVSQSPRYKVTKRGQDVTLRCDPISSHATLYWYQQALGQGPEFLTYFNYEAQPDKSGLPSDRFSAERPEGSISTLTIQRTEQRDSAMYRCASSLGAGGTDTQYFGPGTRLTVL.

This sequence joins TRBV7-9 and TRBJ2-1; 12 bases are shared with TRBD2. Losses at the gene ends were 6 bases for V and 3 bases for J; bases not matched to a gene: 9. The CDR3 extends over 17 amino acids. Germline assignment: CDR1 SEHNR and CDR2 FQNEAQ (reference sequence). CDR3 DNA: TGTGCCAGCAGGCAAACCGGACTAGCGGGGATCTACAATGAGCAGTTCTTC. This gives the protein CASRQTGLAGIYNEQFF.

This chain links TRBV29-1 with TRBJ2-7; 7 nucleotides align to TRBD1. Germline CDR1 is SQVTM and CDR2 is ANQGSEA. The trim removed 7 bases at V and 4 bases at J, leaving 7 bases unmatched. The CDR3 runs to 12 residues. Here the CDR3 reads CSARQGSYEQYF. DNA of the CDR3: TGCAGCGCCAGACAGGGTAGTTACGAGCAGTACTTC.